Below, one T cell receptor beta chain is given with its context. As yet, its antigen is unknown. CDR3 length equals 16 residues. V was clipped by 2 bases and J by 3 bases; unmatched bases: 8. Looked up from germline, CDR1 is SGHDT and CDR2 is YYEEEE. TCRdb keeps only in-frame clones here, not all; method: immunoSEQ multiplex PCR. The profile shows 55,000 to 80,000 clones, around 80% of them singletons. The data are from a study of OX40 agonist ivuxolimab in advanced cancers. Study summary: An agonistic anti-OX40 (CD134) antibody, ivuxolimab, was used to treat the patients.

Findings of the study overall: There were, on average, more expanded clones in CD8+ T cells than in CD4+. Clonal expansion by week 6 occurred in CD4+ and CD8+ blood T cells (at 0.1 to 3.0 mg/kg).

This clonotype originated in an adult with an advanced solid tumor such as melanoma, head and neck, liver or kidney cancer. The V and J genes are TRBV5-6 and TRBJ1-3, with 7 bases identical to TRBD1. The material was CD4+ or CD8+ T cells sorted from blood, obtained in a trial of the OX40 agonist ivuxolimab. CDR3 DNA: TGTGCCAGCAGCTTTCAAGACAGGGACCTTGGAAACACCATATATTTT. Its translation: CASSFQDRDLGNTIYF.